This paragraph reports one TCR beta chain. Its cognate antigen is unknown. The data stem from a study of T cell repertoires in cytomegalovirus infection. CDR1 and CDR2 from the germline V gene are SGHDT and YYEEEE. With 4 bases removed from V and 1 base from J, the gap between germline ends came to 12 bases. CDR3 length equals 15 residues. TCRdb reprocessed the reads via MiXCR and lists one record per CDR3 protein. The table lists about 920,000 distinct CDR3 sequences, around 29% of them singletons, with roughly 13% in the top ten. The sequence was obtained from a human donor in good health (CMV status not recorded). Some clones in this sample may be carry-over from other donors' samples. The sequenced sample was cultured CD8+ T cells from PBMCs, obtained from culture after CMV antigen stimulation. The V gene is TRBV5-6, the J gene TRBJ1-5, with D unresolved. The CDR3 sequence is CASSENWESNQPQHF. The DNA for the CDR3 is TGTGCCAGCAGCGAGAATTGGGAAAGCAATCAGCCCCAGCATTTT.